The 21 T cell receptor beta chains listed next were all sequenced from one sample in a study of blood T cell repertoires in COVID-19. Sequencing used immunoSEQ multiplex PCR; TCRdb keeps in-frame clones, though not all of them. This sample has about 400,000 clones, with 70% to 90% found just once. The sample comprised PBMCs or T cells enriched from blood (not recorded which). The receptors were gathered from a woman in her 30s with acute COVID-19.

The rearrangement joins TRBV5-1 to TRBJ2-5; D gene uncertain. The germline gives CDR1 SGHRS, CDR2 YFSETQ. V gave up 1 base and J gave up 4 bases, with 11 bases separating them. The CDR3 is 14 residues long. Here the CDR3 DNA reads TGCGCCAGCAGCTTGAACACAAAACCAGAGACCCAGTACTTC. As protein: CASSLNTKPETQYF.

V usage is TRBV29-1 and J usage is TRBJ1-1, with 7 bases matching TRBD1. This CDR3 contains 14 residues. V lost 4 bases to trimming and J lost 4 bases; unmatched junction nucleotides: 9. Germline CDR1 reads SQVTM; CDR2 reads ANQGSEA. Written as DNA, the CDR3 is TGCAGCGTTGGGGCAGGGGGGATGCTCACTGAAGCTTTCTTT. It yields the protein CSVGAGGMLTEAFF.

In regard to this clone: The sample carries other DNA sequences with the same CDR3. The J gene is TRBJ2-7, the V gene TRBV27; 8 nucleotides align to TRBD1. Trimming removed 5 bases from V and 3 bases from J; junction bases left unmatched: 3. The CDR3 has 13 amino acids. Germline V gene sequence: CDR1 MNHEY, CDR2 SMNVEV (reference sequence). The CDR3 DNA reads TGTGCCAGCAGTCCGGGGACAGGCTACGAGCAGTACTTC. Its translation: CASSPGTGYEQYF.

The sample holds one count of this clone. V and J are TRBV7-9 and TRBJ1-3; the D is unclear. Trimming took 1 base from V and 2 from J, leaving 9 bases between them. The CDR3 consists of 15 residues. CDR1 and CDR2 (germline): SEHNR, FQNEAQ (reference sequence). In DNA form, the CDR3 reads TGTGCCAGCAGCTTAGAAGTACAACCTGGAAACACCATATATTTT. Translating gives CASSLEVQPGNTIYF.

The chain carries TRBV5-1 and TRBJ2-7, with 10 bases matching TRBD1. V dropped 3 bases and J dropped 4; count of bases not matched to a gene: 7. CDR3 length: 15 amino acids. Germline V lookup: CDR1 SGHRS, CDR2 YFSETQ. DNA for the CDR3: TGCGCCAGCAGCTCTCCCGGGACAGGGGTTTACGAGCAGTACTTC. It translates to CASSSPGTGVYEQYF.

The gene calls are TRBV5-6 and TRBJ2-3, with D possibly matching TRBD2 (6 bases). Looked up from germline, CDR1 is SGHDT and CDR2 is YYEEEE. V was clipped by 3 bases and J by 0 bases, with 11 bases between them. The length of the CDR3 is 15 residues. CDR3 amino acids: CASSWAGTSTDTQYF. The CDR3, as DNA: TGTGCCAGCAGCTGGGCCGGGACTAGCACAGATACGCAGTATTTT.

The chain employs TRBV19 and TRBJ2-7, with TRBD1 matching 10 bases. The CDR3 has 15 amino acids. Germline V lookup: CDR1 LNHDA, CDR2 SQIVND (reference sequence). With V trimmed by 6 bases and J by 3 bases, 8 bases remained unmatched. CDR3 amino acids: CASSLPGQGIYEQYF. CDR3 bases: TGTGCCAGTAGCCTACCGGGACAGGGGATCTACGAGCAGTACTTC.

In nucleotides, the CDR3 is TGTGCCAGCAGCCGGAAAGGGGCCCGGAGCTCCTACGAGCAGTACTTC. This codes for CASSRKGARSSYEQYF. V is TRBV4-2 and J is TRBJ2-7; D possibly corresponds to TRBD1 (5 bases). The CDR3 sequence is 16 residues long. Trimming removed 4 bases at V and 0 bases at J, with 16 bases between. Germline assignment: CDR1 LGHNA and CDR2 YNFKEQ.

The chain joins TRBV12-1 to TRBJ2-1; TRBD2 is the table's D call, not checked against the DNA. TRBV12-1 is given as a pseudogene. The CDR3 covers 14 residues. CDR3 region: CASSWGLANNEQFF. The CDR3, as DNA: TGTGCCAGCAGCTGGGGACTAGCTAACAATGAGCAGTTCTTC.

The genes are TRBV27 and TRBJ1-2; the match to TRBD1 covers 7 bases. V was clipped by 0 bases and J by 8 bases; unmatched bases: 15. CDR3 length equals 17 residues. Germline loops: CDR1 MNHEY, CDR2 SMNVEV (reference sequence). DNA of the CDR3: TGTGCCAGCAGTTTATCTAAATTAGCGGCAGGGGGTCGAGGCTACACCTTC. It encodes CASSLSKLAAGGRGYTF.

V is TRBV18 and J is TRBJ1-1, with D tentatively TRBD1 (5 bases). Per germline, CDR1 KGHSH and CDR2 LQKENI. CDR3 size: 15 residues. V dropped 4 bases and J dropped 0 bases, with 12 bases sitting between them. In DNA, the CDR3 is TGTGCCAGCTCACGGGGGGGATTGATGAACACTGAAGCTTTCTTT. As protein: CASSRGGLMNTEAFF.

A single count supports this clone. This chain connects TRBV19 to TRBJ1-4, with 8 nucleotides matching TRBD1. V dropped 4 bases and J dropped 6; count of bases not matched to a gene: 7. This CDR3 has 15 residues. Germline loops: CDR1 LNHDA, CDR2 SQIVND (reference sequence). The CDR3 is CASSTRGQDYEKLFF. CDR3 nucleotides: TGTGCCAGTAGTACTCGGGGACAGGATTATGAAAAACTGTTTTTT. The full variable domain, its missing parts supplied by reference TRBV19 and TRBJ1-4, is DGGITQSPKYLFRKEGQNVTLSCEQNLNHDAMYWYRQDPGQGLRLIYYSQIVNDFQKGDIAEGYSVSREKKESFPLTVTSAQKNPTAFYLCASSTRGQDYEKLFFGSGTQLSVL.

This chain uses TRBV29-1 with TRBJ1-5; D is possibly TRBD1 (6 bases). Trimming shortened V by 4 bases and J by 6 bases, and 13 bases separated the two germline ends. Germline-derived CDR1 and CDR2 are SQVTM and ANQGSEA. This CDR3 contains 13 residues. The CDR3 loop reads CSVGGGAGQPQHF. The CDR3 region has the DNA TGCAGCGTTGGGGGGGGCGCGGGTCAGCCCCAGCATTTT.

The rearrangement links TRBV2 to TRBJ1-2; D possibly corresponds to TRBD1 (5 bases). The CDR3 is 15 amino acids. V lost 8 bases and J lost 5, with 21 bases in between. Looked up from germline, CDR1 is SNHLY and CDR2 is FYNNEI. Here the CDR3 reads CASQGGVITLYGYTF. The CDR3 nucleotides are TGTGCCAGCCAGGGTGGGGTAATCACTTTATATGGCTACACCTTC.

This rearrangement joins TRBV14 to TRBJ2-7, with D tentatively TRBD1 (5 bases). The CDR3 runs to 15 residues. Germline-derived CDR1 and CDR2 are SGHDN and FVKESK. V lost 0 bases and J 2 bases, leaving 11 bases between the germline ends. Here the CDR3 reads CASSQESGRAYEQYF. For the CDR3, the DNA is TGTGCCAGCAGCCAAGAGTCTGGCAGGGCCTACGAGCAGTACTTC.

V is TRBV28 and J is TRBJ1-6; maybe TRBD1 (6 bases). In germline, CDR1 is MDHEN, CDR2 SYDVKM. Trimming shortened V by 5 bases and J by 10 bases, and 12 bases separated the two germline ends. The CDR3 contains 13 residues. The CDR3 region is CASSVSRGSPLHF. CDR3 nucleotide sequence: TGTGCCAGCAGTGTATCAAGGGGGTCACCCCTCCACTTT.

The rearrangement links TRBV5-5 to TRBJ1-5, with TRBD1 matching 7 bases. Trimming took 4 bases from V and 4 from J; bases not matched to a gene: 8. CDR3 length equals 15 residues. Germline lookup yields CDR1 SGHKS and CDR2 YYEKEE (reference sequence). CDR3 in amino acids: CASSPRQGWNQPQHF. The CDR3 DNA reads TGTGCCAGCAGCCCCCGACAGGGATGGAATCAGCCCCAGCATTTT.

The chain joins TRBV19 to TRBJ1-2; TRBD1 matches 8 bases. Germline V gene data show CDR1 as LNHDA and CDR2 as SQIVND (reference sequence). This CDR3 is built from 15 residues. The trim removed 4 bases at V and 4 bases at J, leaving 8 bases unmatched. CDR3: CASSRQGSLSYGYTF. For the CDR3, the DNA is TGTGCCAGTAGTAGACAGGGGAGTCTTAGCTATGGCTACACCTTC.

The chain has TRBV28 and TRBJ1-6, with D perhaps matching TRBD1 (6 bases). From germline, CDR1 is MDHEN and CDR2 SYDVKM. The V end was cut by 3 bases, the J end by 9 bases, with 15 bases between. CDR3 length equals 15 residues. CDR3 in amino acids: CASSFAGVFGSPLHF. The CDR3 nucleotides are TGTGCCAGCAGTTTTGCAGGGGTGTTTGGTTCACCCCTCCACTTT.

The chain couples TRBV5-1 to TRBJ1-1; 9 positions match TRBD1. J gave up 5 bases and V 0 bases, and 11 bases lay outside the gene matches. CDR3 length equals 17 residues. Germline CDR1 and CDR2: SGHRS and YFSETQ. CDR3 region: CASSLDPGTGRRTEAFF. CDR3 in DNA: TGCGCCAGCAGCTTGGACCCCGGGACAGGGAGAAGAACTGAAGCTTTCTTT.

This clone was found once. The CDR3 protein is CASSTGHPTEAFF. CDR3 DNA sequence: TGTGCCAGCAGCACAGGACACCCCACTGAAGCTTTCTTT. The chain has TRBV7-2 and TRBJ1-1, with D possibly TRBD1 on 5 matching bases. With 5 bases removed from V and 4 bases from J, the gap between germline ends came to 11 bases. This CDR3 spans 13 amino acids. Germline loops: CDR1 SGHTA, CDR2 FQGNSA.